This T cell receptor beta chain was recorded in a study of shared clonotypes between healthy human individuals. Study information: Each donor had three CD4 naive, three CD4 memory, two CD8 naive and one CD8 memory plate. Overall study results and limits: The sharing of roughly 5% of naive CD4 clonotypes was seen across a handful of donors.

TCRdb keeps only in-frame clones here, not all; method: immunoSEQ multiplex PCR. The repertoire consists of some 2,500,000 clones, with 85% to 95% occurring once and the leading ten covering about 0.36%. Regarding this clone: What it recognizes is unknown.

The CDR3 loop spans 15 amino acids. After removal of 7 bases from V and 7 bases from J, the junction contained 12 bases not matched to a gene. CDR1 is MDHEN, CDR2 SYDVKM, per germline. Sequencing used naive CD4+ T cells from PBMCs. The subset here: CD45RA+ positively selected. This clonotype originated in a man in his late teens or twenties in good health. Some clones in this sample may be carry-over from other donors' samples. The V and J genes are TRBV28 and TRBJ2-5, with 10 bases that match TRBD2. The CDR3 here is CASTNRLAGIGTQYF. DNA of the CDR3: TGTGCCAGCACCAACAGACTAGCGGGTATTGGGACCCAGTACTTC. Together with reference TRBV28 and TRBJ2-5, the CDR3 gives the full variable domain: DVKVTQSSRYLVKRTGEKVFLECVQDMDHENMFWYRQDPGLGLRLIYFSYDVKMKEKGDIPEGYSVSREKKERFSLILESASTNQTSMYLCASTNRLAGIGTQYFGPGTRLLVL.